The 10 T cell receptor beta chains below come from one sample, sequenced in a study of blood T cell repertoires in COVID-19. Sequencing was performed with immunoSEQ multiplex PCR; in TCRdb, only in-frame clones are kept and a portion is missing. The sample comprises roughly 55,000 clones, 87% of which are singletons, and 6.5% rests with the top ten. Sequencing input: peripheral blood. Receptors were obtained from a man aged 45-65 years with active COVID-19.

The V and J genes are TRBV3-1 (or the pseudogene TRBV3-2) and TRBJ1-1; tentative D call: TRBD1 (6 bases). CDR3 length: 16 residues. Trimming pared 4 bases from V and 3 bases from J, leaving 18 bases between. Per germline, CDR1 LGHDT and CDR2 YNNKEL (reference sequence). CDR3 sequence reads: CASSRSTQGWYTEAFF. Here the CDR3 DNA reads TGTGCCAGCAGCCGTTCTACACAGGGATGGTACACTGAAGCTTTCTTT.

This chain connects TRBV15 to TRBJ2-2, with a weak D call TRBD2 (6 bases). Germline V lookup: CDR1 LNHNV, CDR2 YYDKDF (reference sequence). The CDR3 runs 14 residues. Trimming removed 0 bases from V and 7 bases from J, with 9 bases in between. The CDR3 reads CATSREGGFGELFF. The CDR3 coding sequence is TGTGCCACCAGCAGAGAGGGAGGATTCGGGGAGCTGTTTTTT.

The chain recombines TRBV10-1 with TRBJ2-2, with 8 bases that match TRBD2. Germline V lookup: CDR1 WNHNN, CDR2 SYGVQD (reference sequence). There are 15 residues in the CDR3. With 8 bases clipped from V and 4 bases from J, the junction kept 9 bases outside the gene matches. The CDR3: CASGEGTSGTGELFF. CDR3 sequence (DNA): TGCGCCAGCGGGGAAGGGACTAGTGGCACCGGGGAGCTGTTTTTT.

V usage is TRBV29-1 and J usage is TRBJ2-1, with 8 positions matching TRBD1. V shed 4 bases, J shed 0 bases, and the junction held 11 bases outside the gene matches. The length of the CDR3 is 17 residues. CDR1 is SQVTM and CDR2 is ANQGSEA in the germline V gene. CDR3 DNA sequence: TGCAGCGTTGCGACGACCGACAGGGGAAACTCCTACAATGAGCAGTTCTTC. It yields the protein CSVATTDRGNSYNEQFF.

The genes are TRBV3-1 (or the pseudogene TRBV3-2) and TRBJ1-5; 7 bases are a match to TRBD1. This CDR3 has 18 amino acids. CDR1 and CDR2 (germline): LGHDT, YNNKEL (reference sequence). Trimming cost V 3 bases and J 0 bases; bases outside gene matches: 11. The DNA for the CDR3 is TGTGCCAGCAGCCATCGAGGACAGGCCTGTAATAGCAATCAGCCCCAGCATTTT. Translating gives CASSHRGQACNSNQPQHF.

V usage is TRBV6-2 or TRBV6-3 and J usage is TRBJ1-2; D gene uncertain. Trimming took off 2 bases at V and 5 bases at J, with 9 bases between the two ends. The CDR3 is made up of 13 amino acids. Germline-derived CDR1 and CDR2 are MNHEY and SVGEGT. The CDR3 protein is CASSYPRQYGYTF. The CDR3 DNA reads TGTGCCAGCAGTTACCCGAGGCAGTATGGCTACACCTTC.

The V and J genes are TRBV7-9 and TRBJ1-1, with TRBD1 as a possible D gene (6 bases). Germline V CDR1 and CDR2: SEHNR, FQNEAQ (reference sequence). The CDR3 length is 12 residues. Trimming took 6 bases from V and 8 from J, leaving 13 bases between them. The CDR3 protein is CASSQGGKEAFF. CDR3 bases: TGTGCCAGCAGTCAAGGGGGAAAGGAAGCTTTCTTT.

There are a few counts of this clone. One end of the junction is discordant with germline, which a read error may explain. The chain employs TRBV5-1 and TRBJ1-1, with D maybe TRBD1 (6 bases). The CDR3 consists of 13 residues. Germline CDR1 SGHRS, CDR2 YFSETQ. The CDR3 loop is CASSTGSNPEAFF. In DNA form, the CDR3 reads TGCGCCAGCAGCACAGGGTCGAACCCTGAAGCTTTCTTT.

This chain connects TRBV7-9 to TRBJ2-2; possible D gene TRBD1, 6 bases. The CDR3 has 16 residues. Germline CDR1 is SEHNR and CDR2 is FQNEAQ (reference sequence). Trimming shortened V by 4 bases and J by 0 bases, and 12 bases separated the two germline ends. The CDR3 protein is CASSSLGGANTGELFF. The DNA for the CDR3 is TGTGCCAGCAGCTCGCTTGGGGGCGCGAACACCGGGGAGCTGTTTTTT. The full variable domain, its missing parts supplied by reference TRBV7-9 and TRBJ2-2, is DTGVSQNPRHKITKRGQNVTFRCDPISEHNRLYWYRQTLGQGPEFLTYFQNEAQLEKSRLLSDRFSAERPKGSFSTLEIQRTEQGDSAMYLCASSSLGGANTGELFFGEGSRLTVL.

In DNA, the CDR3 is TGTGCCAGCAGTGAGTTCGGGGGTGGAAACACCATATATTTT. Its translation: CASSEFGGGNTIYF. The V gene is TRBV2, the J gene TRBJ1-3; D might be TRBD1 (5 bases). The CDR3 consists of 14 residues. Trimming took 3 bases from V and 3 from J, leaving 9 bases between them. The germline V gene has CDR1 SNHLY and CDR2 FYNNEI.